The source of this T cell receptor beta chain is a study of cytomegalovirus exposure and HLA in healthy donors. Primers included in the PCR were 60 Vbeta and 13 Jbeta primers. Clones were read by immunoSEQ multiplex PCR, and TCRdb kept only the in-frame ones, dropping some. The sample yields tens of thousands of clones, of which the top ten take up around 4%. V lost 1 base and J lost 8, with 5 bases in between. Germline V gene data show CDR1 as MDHEN and CDR2 as SYDVKM. The CDR3 is made up of 11 amino acids. As for this clone: Its target is not known.

Study-level findings and limits: Several of the most significant clusters appeared, in a later analysis, to be linked to common viral pathogens. Apparent HLA restriction characterized most CMV-associated TCR beta chains in a later analysis. One cluster of highly shared sequence variants probably arose as a sequencing artifact. Researchers counted 180 or so TCR beta chains as cytomegalovirus-associated.

Sample: PBMCs. This clonotype was obtained from a man between 18 and 35 years old in good health and CMV-seropositive. The rearrangement links TRBV28 to TRBJ1-1; D not resolved. The CDR3 loop reads CASSLYTEAFF. The DNA of the CDR3 is TGTGCCAGCAGTTTATATACAGAAGCTTTCTTT.